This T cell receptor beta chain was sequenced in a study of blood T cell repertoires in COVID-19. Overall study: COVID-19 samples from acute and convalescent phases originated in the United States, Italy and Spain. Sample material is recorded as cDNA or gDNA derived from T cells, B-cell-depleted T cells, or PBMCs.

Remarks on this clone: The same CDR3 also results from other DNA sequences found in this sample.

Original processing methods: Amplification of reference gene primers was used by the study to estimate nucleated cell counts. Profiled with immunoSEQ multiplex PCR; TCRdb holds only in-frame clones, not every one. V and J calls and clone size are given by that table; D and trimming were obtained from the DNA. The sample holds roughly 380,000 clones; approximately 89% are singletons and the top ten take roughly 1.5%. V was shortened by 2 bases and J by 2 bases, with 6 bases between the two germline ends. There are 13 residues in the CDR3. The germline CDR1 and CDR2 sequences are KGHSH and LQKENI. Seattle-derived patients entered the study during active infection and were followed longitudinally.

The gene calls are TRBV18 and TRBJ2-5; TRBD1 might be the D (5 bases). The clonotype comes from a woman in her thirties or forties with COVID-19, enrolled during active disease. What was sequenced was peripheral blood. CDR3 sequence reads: CASSPGAQETQYF. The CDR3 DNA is TGTGCCAGCTCACCAGGGGCTCAAGAGACCCAGTACTTC.